Detailed here is one T cell receptor beta chain. As yet, its antigen is unknown. This sample was included in a study of cytomegalovirus exposure and HLA in healthy donors. Study-wide background: The roughly 120 validation repertoires, a later analysis reported, used the same platform as the approximately 670 first-cohort repertoires. Findings of the study overall: Subsequent analysis revealed that first-cohort TCR clusters tended to co-occur in the 110 or so validation repertoires. While the bulk of TCR sequences proved rare, some public TCRs turned up in many donors.

Losses at the gene ends were 8 bases for V and 2 bases for J; bases not matched to a gene: 15. Germline-derived CDR1 and CDR2 are SNHLY and FYNNEI. The CDR3 is 18 amino acids. Only in-frame clones appear in the TCRdb table, and some are missing; sequencing was by immunoSEQ multiplex PCR. The repertoire holds around 250,000 clones, around 91% seen once, with under 0.4% in the top ten. The V and J genes are TRBV2 and TRBJ2-7; 13 positions match TRBD2. Material: PBMCs. The source is a woman between 18 and 29 years old in good health and CMV-seronegative. The CDR3: CASGPGLAGFSPPYEQYF. The CDR3 nucleotides are TGTGCCAGCGGCCCGGGACTAGCGGGGTTTTCACCCCCCTACGAGCAGTACTTC. The full variable domain, in which reference TRBV2 and TRBJ2-7 provide the parts outside the CDR3, is EPEVTQTPSHQVTQMGQEVILRCVPISNHLYFYWYRQILGQKVEFLVSFYNNEISEKSEIFDDQFSVERPDGSNFTLKIRSTKLEDSAMYFCASGPGLAGFSPPYEQYFGPGTRLTVT.